This T cell receptor (beta chain) came from a study of vaccination and CD4 T cells after COVID-19. The overall study: Convalescent donors were composed of six males and four females, of whom two were Hispanic.

As for treatment: approximately nine-day PBMC culture with coronavirus spike peptide pools or control peptides (ViraFEST assay). After being plated at two million per well, PBMCs were cultured with 9.5 to 10 IU/ml IL-2 and approximately 10 ug/ml peptide pools. Germline V gives CDR1 MNHEY, CDR2 SMNVEV (reference sequence). The length of the CDR3 is 15 residues. Trimming took 1 base from V and 0 from J, leaving 4 bases between them. In this sample, this clonotype is large. Its specificity is not known. The Oncomine TCR Beta short-read assay sequenced DNA from cultured CD4+ T cells. Someone extracted genomic DNA from cultured CD4+ T cells. TCRdb analysed the PCR reads with MiXCR anew, one entry per CDR3 protein. The sample holds more than 12,000 distinct CDR3 sequences, approximately 55% seen once.

This clonotype was sampled from a human donor who had recovered from COVID-19. The input for sequencing was CD4+ T cells from blood, cultured in vitro, taken before SARS-CoV-2 vaccination. The chain links TRBV27 to TRBJ2-6; D not certain. CDR3 DNA sequence: TGTGCCAGCAGTTTATTGTACTCTGGGGCCAACGTCCTGACTTTC. This gives the protein CASSLLYSGANVLTF.